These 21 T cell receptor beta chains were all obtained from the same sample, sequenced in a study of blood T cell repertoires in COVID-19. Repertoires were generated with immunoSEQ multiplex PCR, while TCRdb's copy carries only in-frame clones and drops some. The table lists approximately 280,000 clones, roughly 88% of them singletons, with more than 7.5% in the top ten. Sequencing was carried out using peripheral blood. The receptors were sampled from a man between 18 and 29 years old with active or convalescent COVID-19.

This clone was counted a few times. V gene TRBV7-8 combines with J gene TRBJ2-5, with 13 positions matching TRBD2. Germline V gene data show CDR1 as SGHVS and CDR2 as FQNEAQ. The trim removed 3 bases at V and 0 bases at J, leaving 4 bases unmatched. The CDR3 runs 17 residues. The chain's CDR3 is CASSFPTSGGYQETQYF. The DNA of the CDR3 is TGTGCCAGCAGCTTCCCGACTAGCGGGGGGTACCAAGAGACCCAGTACTTC. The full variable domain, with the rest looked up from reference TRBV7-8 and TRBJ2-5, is GAGVSQSPRYKVAKRGQDVALRCDPISGHVSLFWYQQALGQGPEFLTYFQNEAQLDKSGLPSDRFFAERPEGSVSTLKIQRTQQEDSAVYLCASSFPTSGGYQETQYFGPGTRLLVL.

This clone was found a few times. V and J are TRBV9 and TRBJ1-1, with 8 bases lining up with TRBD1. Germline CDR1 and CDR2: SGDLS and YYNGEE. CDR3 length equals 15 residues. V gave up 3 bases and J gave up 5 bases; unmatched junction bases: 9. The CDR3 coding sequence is TGTGCCAGCAGCGGGACAGGGAATGGAAGAACTGAAGCTTTCTTT. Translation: CASSGTGNGRTEAFF. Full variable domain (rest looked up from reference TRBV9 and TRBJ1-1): DSGVTQTPKHLITATGQRVTLRCSPRSGDLSVYWYQQSLDQGLQFLIQYYNGEERAKGNILERFSAQQFPDLHSELNLSSLELGDSALYFCASSGTGNGRTEAFFGQGTRLTVV.

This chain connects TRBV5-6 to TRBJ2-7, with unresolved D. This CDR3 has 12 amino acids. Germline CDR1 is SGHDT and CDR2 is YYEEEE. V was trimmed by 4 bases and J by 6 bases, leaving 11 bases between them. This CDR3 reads CASSPITGEQYF. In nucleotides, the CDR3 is TGTGCCAGCAGCCCCATAACCGGCGAGCAGTACTTC.

The CDR3 DNA reads as TGTGCCAGCAGCCTATCTGGAGTATCCTACGAGCAGTACTTC. It is translated as CASSLSGVSYEQYF. The chain has TRBV7-9 and TRBJ2-7; the D is unclear. The V end lost 5 bases, the J end lost 1 base, and 12 bases lay between the germline ends. The germline gives CDR1 SEHNR, CDR2 FQNEAQ (reference sequence). The CDR3 totals 14 residues.

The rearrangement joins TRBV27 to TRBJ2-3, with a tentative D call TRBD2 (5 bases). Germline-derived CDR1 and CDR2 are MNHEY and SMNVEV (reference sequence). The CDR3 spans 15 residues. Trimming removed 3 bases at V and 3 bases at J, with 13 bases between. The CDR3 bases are TGTGCCAGCAGTTTTCGGGGAGAAGGGACAGATACGCAGTATTTT. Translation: CASSFRGEGTDTQYF.

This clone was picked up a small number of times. Written as DNA, the CDR3 is TGTGCCAGCAGCTTCGGACTAGCGGACTCCTACGAGCAGTACTTC. It yields the protein CASSFGLADSYEQYF. V and J are TRBV7-3 and TRBJ2-7; 10 bases are a match to TRBD2. The CDR3 loop spans 15 amino acids. V gave up 3 bases and J gave up 0 bases; unmatched junction bases: 2. Germline CDR1 and CDR2: SGHTA and FQGTGA.

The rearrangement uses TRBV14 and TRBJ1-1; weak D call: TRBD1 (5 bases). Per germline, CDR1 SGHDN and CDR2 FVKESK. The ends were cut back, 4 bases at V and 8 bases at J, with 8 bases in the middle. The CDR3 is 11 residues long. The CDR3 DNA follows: TGTGCCAGCAGCCCGGGGGTCGAAGCTTTCTTT. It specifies CASSPGVEAFF.

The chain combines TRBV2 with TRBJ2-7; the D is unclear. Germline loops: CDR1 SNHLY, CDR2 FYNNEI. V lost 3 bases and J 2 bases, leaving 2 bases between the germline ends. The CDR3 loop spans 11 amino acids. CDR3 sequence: CASSDTYEQYF. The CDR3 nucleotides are TGTGCCAGCAGTGATACCTACGAGCAGTACTTC.

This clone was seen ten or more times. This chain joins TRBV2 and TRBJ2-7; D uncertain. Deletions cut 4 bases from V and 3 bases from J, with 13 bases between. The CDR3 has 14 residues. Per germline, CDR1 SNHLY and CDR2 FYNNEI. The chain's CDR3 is CASSGGSLSYEQYF. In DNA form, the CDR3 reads TGTGCCAGCAGTGGTGGCAGTTTAAGCTACGAGCAGTACTTC.

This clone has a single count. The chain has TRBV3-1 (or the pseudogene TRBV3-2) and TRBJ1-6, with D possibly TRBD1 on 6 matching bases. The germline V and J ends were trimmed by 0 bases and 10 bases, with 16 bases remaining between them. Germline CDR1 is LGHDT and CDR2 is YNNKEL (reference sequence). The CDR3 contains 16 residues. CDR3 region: CASSQEGARLSSPLHF. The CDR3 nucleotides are TGTGCCAGCAGCCAAGAGGGGGCGAGGTTGAGCTCACCCCTCCACTTT.

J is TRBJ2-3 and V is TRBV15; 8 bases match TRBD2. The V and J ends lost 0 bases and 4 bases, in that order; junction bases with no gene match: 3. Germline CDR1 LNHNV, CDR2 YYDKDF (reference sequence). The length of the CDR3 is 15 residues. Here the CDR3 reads CATSRDRGGPDTQYF. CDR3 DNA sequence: TGTGCCACCAGCAGAGATCGGGGGGGCCCAGATACGCAGTATTTT.

As DNA, the CDR3 is TGTGCCAGCAGCCAAGATTTATGGGGGCGGGCCGAGCAGTACTTC. Encoded protein: CASSQDLWGRAEQYF. The chain uses TRBV4-2 and TRBJ2-7; perhaps TRBD1 as D (6 bases). The CDR3 is 15 residues long. Germline assignment: CDR1 LGHNA and CDR2 YNFKEQ. The germline V and J ends were trimmed by 0 bases and 6 bases, with 15 bases remaining between them.

This CDR3 reads CASSVYLTGVTGELFF. In nucleotides, the CDR3 is TGTGCCAGCAGCGTGTACCTCACAGGGGTCACCGGGGAGCTGTTTTTT. The rearrangement links TRBV7-9 to TRBJ2-2, with 7 bases aligning to TRBD1. There are 16 residues in the CDR3. Germline lookup yields CDR1 SEHNR and CDR2 FQNEAQ (reference sequence). After removal of 5 bases from V and 4 bases from J, the junction contained 10 bases not matched to a gene.

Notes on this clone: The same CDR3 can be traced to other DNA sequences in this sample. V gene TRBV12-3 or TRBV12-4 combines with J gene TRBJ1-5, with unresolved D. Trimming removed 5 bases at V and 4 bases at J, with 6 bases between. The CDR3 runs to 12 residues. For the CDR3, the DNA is TGTGCCAGCAGTAGAGGAAATCAGCCCCAGCATTTT. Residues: CASSRGNQPQHF.

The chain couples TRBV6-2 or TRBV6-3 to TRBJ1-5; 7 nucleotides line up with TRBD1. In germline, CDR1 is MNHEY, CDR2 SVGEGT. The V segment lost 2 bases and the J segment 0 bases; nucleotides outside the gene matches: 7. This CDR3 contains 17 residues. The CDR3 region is CASSYPTGQNSNQPQHF. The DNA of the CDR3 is TGTGCCAGCAGTTACCCTACGGGACAGAATAGCAATCAGCCCCAGCATTTT.

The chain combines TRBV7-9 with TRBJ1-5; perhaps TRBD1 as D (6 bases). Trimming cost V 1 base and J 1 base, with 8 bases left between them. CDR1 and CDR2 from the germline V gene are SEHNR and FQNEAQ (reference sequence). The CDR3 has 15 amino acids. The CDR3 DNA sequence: TGTGCCAGCAGCTTAGACACAGGGAGCAATCAGCCCCAGCATTTT. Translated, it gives CASSLDTGSNQPQHF. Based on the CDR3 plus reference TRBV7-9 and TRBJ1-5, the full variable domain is DTGVSQNPRHKITKRGQNVTFRCDPISEHNRLYWYRQTLGQGPEFLTYFQNEAQLEKSRLLSDRFSAERPKGSFSTLEIQRTEQGDSAMYLCASSLDTGSNQPQHFGDGTRLSIL.

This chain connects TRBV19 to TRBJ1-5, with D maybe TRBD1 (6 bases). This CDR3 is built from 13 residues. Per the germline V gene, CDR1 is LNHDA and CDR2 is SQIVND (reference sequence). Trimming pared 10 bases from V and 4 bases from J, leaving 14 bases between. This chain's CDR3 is CAIATGTNQPQHF. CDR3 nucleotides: TGTGCCATCGCGACAGGAACTAATCAGCCCCAGCATTTT. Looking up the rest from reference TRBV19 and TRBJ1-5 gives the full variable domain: DGGITQSPKYLFRKEGQNVTLSCEQNLNHDAMYWYRQDPGQGLRLIYYSQIVNDFQKGDIAEGYSVSREKKESFPLTVTSAQKNPTAFYLCAIATGTNQPQHFGDGTRLSIL.

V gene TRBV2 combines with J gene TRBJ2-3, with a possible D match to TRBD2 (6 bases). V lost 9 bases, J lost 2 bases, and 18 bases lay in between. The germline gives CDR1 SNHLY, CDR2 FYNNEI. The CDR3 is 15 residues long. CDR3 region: CAREGQGLNTDTQYF. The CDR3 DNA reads TGTGCCAGAGAGGGGCAGGGACTCAACACAGATACGCAGTATTTT.

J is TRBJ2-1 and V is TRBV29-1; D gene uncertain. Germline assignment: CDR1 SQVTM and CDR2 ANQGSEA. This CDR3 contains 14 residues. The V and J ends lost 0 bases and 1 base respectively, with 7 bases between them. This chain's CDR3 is CSVEDSRSYNEQFF. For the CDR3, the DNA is TGCAGCGTTGAAGATTCCCGGTCCTACAATGAGCAGTTCTTC.

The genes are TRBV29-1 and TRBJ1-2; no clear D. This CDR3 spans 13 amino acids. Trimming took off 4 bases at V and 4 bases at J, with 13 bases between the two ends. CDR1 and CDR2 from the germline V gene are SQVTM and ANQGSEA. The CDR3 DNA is TGCAGCGTTGGCGGCGATCAGACCTATGGCTACACCTTC. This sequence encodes CSVGGDQTYGYTF.

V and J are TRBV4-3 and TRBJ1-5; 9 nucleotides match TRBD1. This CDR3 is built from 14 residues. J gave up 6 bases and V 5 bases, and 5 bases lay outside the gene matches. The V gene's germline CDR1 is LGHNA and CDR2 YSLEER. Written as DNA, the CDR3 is TGCGCCAGCAGCGTGGACAGGGGAGGTCAGCCCCAGCATTTT. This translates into CASSVDRGGQPQHF.